These 10 T cell receptor beta chains came from one sample sequenced in a study of cytotoxic CD8 clonotypes in ibrutinib-treated CLL. The protocol was immunoSEQ multiplex PCR, while the TCRdb copy is restricted to in-frame clones and leaves out a portion. In the table there are over 100,000 clones, approximately 85% of which are singletons. The material sequenced was PBMCs, taken after 24 months of ibrutinib treatment. These receptors originate from a human donor with chronic lymphocytic leukemia.

The chain employs TRBV5-4 and TRBJ2-4, with D uncertain. The V and J ends lost 4 bases and 5 bases respectively, with 13 bases between them. The CDR3 spans 14 residues. The germline gives CDR1 SGHNT, CDR2 YYREEE (reference sequence). In nucleotides, the CDR3 is TGTGCCAGCAGCCTCGCCAGAAATCAAAACATTCAGTACTTC. This codes for CASSLARNQNIQYF.

The chain couples TRBV5-4 to TRBJ2-1; 12 bases map to TRBD2. Per the germline V gene, CDR1 is SGHNT and CDR2 is YYREEE (reference sequence). V dropped 5 bases and J dropped 6; count of bases not matched to a gene: 15. CDR3 length equals 18 residues. DNA of the CDR3: TGTGCCAGCAGTTCCGGACTAGCGGGGAGCCCTGGATCCAATGAGCAGTTCTTC. Its translation: CASSSGLAGSPGSNEQFF. The complete variable domain, with remaining parts taken from reference TRBV5-4 and TRBJ2-1, reads ETGVTQSPTHLIKTRGQQVTLRCSSQSGHNTVSWYQQALGQGPQFIFQYYREEENGRGNFPPRFSGLQFPNYSSELNVNALELDDSALYLCASSSGLAGSPGSNEQFFGPGTRLTVL.

The rearrangement uses TRBV6-5 and TRBJ1-3, with D perhaps TRBD1 (5 bases). Trimming took off 4 bases at V and 1 base at J, with 8 bases between the two ends. CDR3 size: 14 residues. Looked up from germline, CDR1 is MNHEY and CDR2 is SVGAGI. The CDR3 spells CASSLQGSGNTIYF. The CDR3 nucleotides read TGTGCCAGCAGTTTGCAGGGATCTGGAAACACCATATATTTT.

The chain is built from TRBV7-6 and TRBJ1-6; TRBD1 matches at 8 bases. J lost 10 bases, V lost 2 bases, and 7 bases had no gene match. Germline values: CDR1 SGHVS, CDR2 FNYEAQ. The CDR3 loop spans 15 amino acids. CDR3 protein: CASSLTDRVKSPLHF. CDR3 coding DNA: TGTGCCAGCAGCTTAACGGACAGGGTTAAGTCACCCCTCCACTTT. The full variable domain, rest sourced from reference TRBV7-6 and TRBJ1-6, is GAGVSQSPRYKVTKRGQDVALRCDPISGHVSLYWYRQALGQGPEFLTYFNYEAQQDKSGLPNDRFSAERPEGSISTLTIQRTEQRDSAMYRCASSLTDRVKSPLHFGNGTRLTVT.

The chain combines TRBV28 with TRBJ2-6, with D possibly being TRBD1 or TRBD2 (5 bases each). The CDR3 is 15 amino acids. The germline V gene has CDR1 MDHEN and CDR2 SYDVKM. The V end was cut by 6 bases, the J end by 5 bases, with 14 bases between. The CDR3 region is CASSRTRGRANVLTF. DNA for the CDR3: TGTGCCAGCAGCCGGACGAGGGGAAGGGCCAACGTCCTGACTTTC.

The CDR3 protein is CASSPPWRVGPYNEQFF. As DNA, the CDR3 is TGTGCCAGCAGCCCCCCCTGGCGGGTGGGGCCCTACAATGAGCAGTTCTTC. The chain couples TRBV7-9 to TRBJ2-1; the D gene could be TRBD1 or TRBD2 (5 bases each). CDR1 and CDR2 (germline): SEHNR, FQNEAQ (reference sequence). This CDR3 region has 17 residues. Trimming removed 5 bases at V and 2 bases at J, with 19 bases between. Full variable domain (outside the CDR3, taken from reference TRBV7-9 and TRBJ2-1): DTGVSQNPRHKITKRGQNVTFRCDPISEHNRLYWYRQTLGQGPEFLTYFQNEAQLEKSRLLSDRFSAERPKGSFSTLEIQRTEQGDSAMYLCASSPPWRVGPYNEQFFGPGTRLTVL.

This clone appeared a single time. The chain carries TRBV19 and TRBJ2-1; 8 nucleotides agree with TRBD2. The germline gives CDR1 LNHDA, CDR2 SQIVND (reference sequence). J was trimmed by 1 base and V by 2 bases; bases with no gene match: 13. The CDR3 is made up of 19 amino acids. This CDR3 is CASSIMGLAGSGSYNEQFF. Here the CDR3 DNA reads TGTGCCAGTAGTATAATGGGTCTAGCGGGTTCCGGGTCCTACAATGAGCAGTTCTTC.

J is TRBJ2-4 and V is TRBV7-9; maybe TRBD2 (6 bases). With 2 bases removed from V and 7 bases from J, the gap between germline ends came to 12 bases. The CDR3 has 14 residues. Per the germline V gene, CDR1 is SEHNR and CDR2 is FQNEAQ (reference sequence). The CDR3, as DNA: TGTGCCAGCAGCTTATCCCCCCGGGGGAACATTCAGTACTTC. Translating gives CASSLSPRGNIQYF.

This clone was recorded a few times. The chain couples TRBV2 to TRBJ2-1; the match to TRBD2 covers 14 bases. The V segment lost 4 bases and the J segment 15 bases; nucleotides outside the gene matches: 11. This CDR3 region has 15 residues. Germline V gene sequence: CDR1 SNHLY, CDR2 FYNNEI. The CDR3: CASSVKPGLAGGGFF. DNA of the CDR3: TGTGCCAGCAGTGTAAAGCCCGGACTAGCGGGGGGAGGGTTCTTC.

The chain uses TRBV25-1 and TRBJ1-6; tentative D call: TRBD1 (5 bases). Germline CDR1 reads MGHDK; CDR2 reads SYGVNS. The CDR3 extends over 14 amino acids. V was cut by 4 bases and J by 13 bases, with 17 bases left in between. The chain's CDR3 is CASSGDLISGPLHF. The CDR3 bases are TGTGCCAGCAGTGGAGACCTAATCTCAGGGCCCCTCCACTTT.